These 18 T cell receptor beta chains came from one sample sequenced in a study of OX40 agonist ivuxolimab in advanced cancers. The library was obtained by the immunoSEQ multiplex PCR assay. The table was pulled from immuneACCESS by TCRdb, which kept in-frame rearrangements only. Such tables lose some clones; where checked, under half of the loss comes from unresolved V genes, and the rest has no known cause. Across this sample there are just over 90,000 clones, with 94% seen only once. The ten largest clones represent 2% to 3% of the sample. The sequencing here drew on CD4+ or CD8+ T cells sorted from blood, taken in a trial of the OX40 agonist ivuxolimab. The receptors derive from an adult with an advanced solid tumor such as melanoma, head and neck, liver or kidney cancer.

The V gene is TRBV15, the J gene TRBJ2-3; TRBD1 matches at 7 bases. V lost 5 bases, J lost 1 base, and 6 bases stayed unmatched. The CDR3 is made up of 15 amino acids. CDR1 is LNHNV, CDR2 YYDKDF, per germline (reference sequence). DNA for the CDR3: TGTGCCACCAGCCAAACAGGGGCCGGCACAGATACGCAGTATTTT. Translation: CATSQTGAGTDTQYF.

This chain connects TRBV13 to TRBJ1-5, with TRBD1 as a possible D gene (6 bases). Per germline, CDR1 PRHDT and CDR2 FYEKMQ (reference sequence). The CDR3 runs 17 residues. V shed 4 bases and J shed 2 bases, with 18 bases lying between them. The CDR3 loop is CASSSSDGTSGNQPQHF. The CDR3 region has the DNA TGTGCCAGCAGCTCCAGCGACGGGACATCGGGCAATCAGCCCCAGCATTTT. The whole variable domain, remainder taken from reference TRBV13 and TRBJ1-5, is AAGVIQSPRHLIKEKRETATLKCYPIPRHDTVYWYQQGPGQDPQFLISFYEKMQSDKGSIPDRFSAQQFSDYHSELNMSSLELGDSALYFCASSSSDGTSGNQPQHFGDGTRLSIL.

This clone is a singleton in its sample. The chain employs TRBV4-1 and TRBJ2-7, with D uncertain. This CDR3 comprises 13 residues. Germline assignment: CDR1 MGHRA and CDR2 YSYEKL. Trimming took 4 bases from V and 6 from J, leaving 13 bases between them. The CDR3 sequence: CASSLGSGSEQYF. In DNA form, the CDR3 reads TGCGCCAGCAGCCTCGGATCCGGTAGCGAGCAGTACTTC.

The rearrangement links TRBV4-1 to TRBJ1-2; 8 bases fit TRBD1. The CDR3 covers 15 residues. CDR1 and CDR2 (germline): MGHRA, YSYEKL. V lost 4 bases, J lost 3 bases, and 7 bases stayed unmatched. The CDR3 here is CASSPPGGRDYGYTF. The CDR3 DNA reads TGCGCCAGCAGCCCCCCAGGGGGCAGGGACTATGGCTACACCTTC.

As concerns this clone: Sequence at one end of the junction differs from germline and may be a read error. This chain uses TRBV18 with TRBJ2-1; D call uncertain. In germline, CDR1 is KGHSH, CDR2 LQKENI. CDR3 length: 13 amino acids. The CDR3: CASSPKGYNERFF. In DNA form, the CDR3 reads TGTGCCAGCTCACCAAAGGGTTACAATGAGCGGTTCTTC.

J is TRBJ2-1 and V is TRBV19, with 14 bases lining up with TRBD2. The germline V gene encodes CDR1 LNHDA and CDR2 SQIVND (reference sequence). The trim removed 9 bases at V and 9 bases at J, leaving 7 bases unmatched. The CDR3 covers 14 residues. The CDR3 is CASAGLAGAGEQFF. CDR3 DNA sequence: TGTGCCAGCGCGGGACTAGCGGGGGCGGGTGAGCAGTTCTTC. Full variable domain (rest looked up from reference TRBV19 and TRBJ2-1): DGGITQSPKYLFRKEGQNVTLSCEQNLNHDAMYWYRQDPGQGLRLIYYSQIVNDFQKGDIAEGYSVSREKKESFPLTVTSAQKNPTAFYLCASAGLAGAGEQFFGPGTRLTVL.

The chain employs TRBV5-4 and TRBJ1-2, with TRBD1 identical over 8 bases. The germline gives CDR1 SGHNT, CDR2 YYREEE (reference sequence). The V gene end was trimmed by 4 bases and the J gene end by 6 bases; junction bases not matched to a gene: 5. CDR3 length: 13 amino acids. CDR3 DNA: TGTGCCAGCAGCCGGGACAGGACGGATGGCTACACCTTC. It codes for CASSRDRTDGYTF.

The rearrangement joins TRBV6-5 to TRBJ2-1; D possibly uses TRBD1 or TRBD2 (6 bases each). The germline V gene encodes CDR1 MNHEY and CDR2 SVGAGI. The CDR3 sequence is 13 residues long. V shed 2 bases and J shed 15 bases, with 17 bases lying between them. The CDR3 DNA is TGTGCCAGCAGTTACACCCTTAGGGGGGTTCGGTTCTTC. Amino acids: CASSYTLRGVRFF.

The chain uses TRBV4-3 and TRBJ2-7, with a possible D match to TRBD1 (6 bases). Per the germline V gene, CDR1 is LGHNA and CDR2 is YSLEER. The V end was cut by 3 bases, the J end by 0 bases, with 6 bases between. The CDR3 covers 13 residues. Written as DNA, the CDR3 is TGCGCCAGCAGCCAGGACAGCTCCTACGAGCAGTACTTC. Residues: CASSQDSSYEQYF.

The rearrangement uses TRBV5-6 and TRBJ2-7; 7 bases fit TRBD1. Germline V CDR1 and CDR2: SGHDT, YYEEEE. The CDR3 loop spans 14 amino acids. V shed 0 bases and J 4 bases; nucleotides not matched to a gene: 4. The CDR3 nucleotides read TGTGCCAGCAGCTTGGGGACAGGTTTATACGAGCAGTACTTC. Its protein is CASSLGTGLYEQYF.

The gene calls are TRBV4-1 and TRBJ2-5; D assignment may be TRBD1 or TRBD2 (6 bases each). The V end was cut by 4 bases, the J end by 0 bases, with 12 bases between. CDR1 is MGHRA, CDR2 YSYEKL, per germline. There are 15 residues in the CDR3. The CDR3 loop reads CASSPLGGNQETQYF. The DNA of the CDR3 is TGCGCCAGCAGCCCCCTCGGGGGCAACCAAGAGACCCAGTACTTC.

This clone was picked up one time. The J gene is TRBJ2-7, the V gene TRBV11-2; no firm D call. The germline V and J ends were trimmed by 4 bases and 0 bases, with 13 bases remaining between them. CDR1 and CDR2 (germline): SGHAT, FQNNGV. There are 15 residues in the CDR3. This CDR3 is CASSYAKGPSYEQYF. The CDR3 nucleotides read TGTGCCAGCAGCTATGCCAAAGGACCCTCCTACGAGCAGTACTTC.

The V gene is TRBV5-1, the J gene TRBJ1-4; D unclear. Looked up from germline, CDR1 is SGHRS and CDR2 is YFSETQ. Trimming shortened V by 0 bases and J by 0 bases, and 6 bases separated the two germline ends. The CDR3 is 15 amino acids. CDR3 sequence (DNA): TGCGCCAGCAGCTTGGAGGGAGCAACTAATGAAAAACTGTTTTTT. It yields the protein CASSLEGATNEKLFF.

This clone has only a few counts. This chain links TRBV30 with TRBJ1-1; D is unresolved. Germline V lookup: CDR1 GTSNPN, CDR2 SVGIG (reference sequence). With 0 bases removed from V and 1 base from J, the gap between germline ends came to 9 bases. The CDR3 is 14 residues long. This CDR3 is CAWSVLGGNTEAFF. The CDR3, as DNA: TGTGCCTGGAGTGTACTGGGAGGGAACACTGAAGCTTTCTTT.

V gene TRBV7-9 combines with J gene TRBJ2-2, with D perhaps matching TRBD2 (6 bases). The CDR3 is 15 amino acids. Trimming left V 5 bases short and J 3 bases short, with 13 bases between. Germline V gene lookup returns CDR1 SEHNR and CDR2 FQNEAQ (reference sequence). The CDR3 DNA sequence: TGTGCCAGCAGCCCCGGAGGGGCTGACACCGGGGAGCTGTTTTTT. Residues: CASSPGGADTGELFF.

The CDR3 DNA is TGCGCCAGCAGTGGGGGACAGGGGATATACGAGCAGTACTTC. It codes for CASSGGQGIYEQYF. The chain couples TRBV10-2 to TRBJ2-7, with 10 bases matching TRBD1. The CDR3 runs to 14 residues. With 4 bases clipped from V and 4 bases from J, the junction kept 4 bases outside the gene matches. Germline V gives CDR1 WSHSY, CDR2 SAAADI.

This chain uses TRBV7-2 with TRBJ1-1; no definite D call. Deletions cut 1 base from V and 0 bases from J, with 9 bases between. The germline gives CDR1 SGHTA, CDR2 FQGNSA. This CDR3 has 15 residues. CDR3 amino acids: CASSLGRILNTEAFF. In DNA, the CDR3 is TGTGCCAGCAGCTTAGGGCGTATTTTGAACACTGAAGCTTTCTTT. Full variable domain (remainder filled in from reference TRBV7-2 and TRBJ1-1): GAGVSQSPSNKVTEKGKDVELRCDPISGHTALYWYRQSLGQGLEFLIYFQGNSAPDKSGLPSDRFSAERTGGSVSTLTIQRTQQEDSAVYLCASSLGRILNTEAFFGQGTRLTVV.

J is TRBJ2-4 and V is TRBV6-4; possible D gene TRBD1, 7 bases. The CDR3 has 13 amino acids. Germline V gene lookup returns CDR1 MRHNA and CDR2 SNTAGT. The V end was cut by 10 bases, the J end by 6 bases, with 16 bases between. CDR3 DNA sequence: TGTGCCACCCAGACAGGGCGGGGAAACATTCAGTACTTC. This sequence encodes CATQTGRGNIQYF.